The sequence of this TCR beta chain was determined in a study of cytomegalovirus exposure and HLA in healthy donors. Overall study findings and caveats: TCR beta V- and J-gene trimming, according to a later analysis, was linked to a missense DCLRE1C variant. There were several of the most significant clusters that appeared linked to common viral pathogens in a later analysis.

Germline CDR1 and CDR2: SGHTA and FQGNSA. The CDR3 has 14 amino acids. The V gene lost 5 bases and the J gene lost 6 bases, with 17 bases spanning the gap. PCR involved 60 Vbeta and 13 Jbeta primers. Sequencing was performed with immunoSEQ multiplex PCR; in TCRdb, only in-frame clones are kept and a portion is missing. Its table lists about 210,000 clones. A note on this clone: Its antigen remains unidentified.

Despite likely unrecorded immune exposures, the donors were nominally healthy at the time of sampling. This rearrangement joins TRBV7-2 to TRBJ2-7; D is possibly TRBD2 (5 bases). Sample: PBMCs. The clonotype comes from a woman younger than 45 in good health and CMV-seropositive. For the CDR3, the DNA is TGTGCCAGCAGCCTCACTAGGATCTCGGGCGAGCAGTACTTC. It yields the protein CASSLTRISGEQYF.